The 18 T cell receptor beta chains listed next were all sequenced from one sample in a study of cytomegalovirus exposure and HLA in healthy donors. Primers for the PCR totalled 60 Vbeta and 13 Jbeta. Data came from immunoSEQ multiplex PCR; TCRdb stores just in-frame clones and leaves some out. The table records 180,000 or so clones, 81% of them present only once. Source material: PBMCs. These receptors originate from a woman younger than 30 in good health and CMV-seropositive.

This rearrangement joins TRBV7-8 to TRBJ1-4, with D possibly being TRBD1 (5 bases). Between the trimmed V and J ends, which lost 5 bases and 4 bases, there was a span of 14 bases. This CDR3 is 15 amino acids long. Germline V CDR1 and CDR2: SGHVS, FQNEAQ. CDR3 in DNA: TGTGCCAGCAGCGGATACAGGTTGGGTAATGAAAAACTGTTTTTT. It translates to CASSGYRLGNEKLFF.

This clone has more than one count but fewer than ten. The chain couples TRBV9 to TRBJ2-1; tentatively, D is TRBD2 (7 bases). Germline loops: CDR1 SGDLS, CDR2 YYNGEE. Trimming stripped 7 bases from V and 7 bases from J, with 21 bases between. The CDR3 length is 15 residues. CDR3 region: CASPGVGGPRNEQFF. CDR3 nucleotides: TGTGCCAGCCCAGGAGTGGGGGGGCCTAGGAATGAGCAGTTCTTC.

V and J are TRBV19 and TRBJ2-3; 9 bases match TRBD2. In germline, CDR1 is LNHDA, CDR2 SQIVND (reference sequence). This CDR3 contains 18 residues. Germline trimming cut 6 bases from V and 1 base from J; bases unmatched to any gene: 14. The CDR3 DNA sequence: TGTGCCAGTAGCTCCGGGCTAGCGGGGCGCACTCGCACAGATACGCAGTATTTT. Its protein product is CASSSGLAGRTRTDTQYF.

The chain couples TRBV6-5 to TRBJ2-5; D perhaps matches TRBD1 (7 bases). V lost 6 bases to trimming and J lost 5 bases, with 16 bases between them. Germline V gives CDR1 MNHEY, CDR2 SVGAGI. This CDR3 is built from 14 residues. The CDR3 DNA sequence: TGTGCCAGCAGCGTAGACAGGGCGGGGGAGACCCAGTACTTC. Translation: CASSVDRAGETQYF.

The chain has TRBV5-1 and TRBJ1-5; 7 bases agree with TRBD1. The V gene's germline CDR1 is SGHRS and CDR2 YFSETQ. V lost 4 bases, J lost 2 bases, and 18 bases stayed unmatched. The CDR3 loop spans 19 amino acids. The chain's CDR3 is CASSPWVTTGPRGNQPQHF. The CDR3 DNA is TGCGCCAGCAGCCCCTGGGTGACGACAGGGCCGCGCGGCAATCAGCCCCAGCATTTT.

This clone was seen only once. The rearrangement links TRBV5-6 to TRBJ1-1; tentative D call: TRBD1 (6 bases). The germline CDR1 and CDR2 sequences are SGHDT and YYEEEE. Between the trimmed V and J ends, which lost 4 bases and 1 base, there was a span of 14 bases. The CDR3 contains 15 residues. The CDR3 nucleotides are TGTGCCAGCAGCGCCAACCTGGGACAGAACACTGAAGCTTTCTTT. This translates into CASSANLGQNTEAFF.

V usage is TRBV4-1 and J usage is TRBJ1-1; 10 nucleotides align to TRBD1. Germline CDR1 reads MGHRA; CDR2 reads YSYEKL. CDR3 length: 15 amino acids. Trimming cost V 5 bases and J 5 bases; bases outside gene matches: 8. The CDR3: CASSAATGGETEAFF. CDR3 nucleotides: TGCGCCAGCAGCGCTGCGACAGGGGGCGAAACTGAAGCTTTCTTT.

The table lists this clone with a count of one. The CDR3 DNA sequence: TGTGCCAGCAGTGGGGGGTCGGAACCTAACTATGGCTACACCTTC. Its translation is CASSGGSEPNYGYTF. The J gene is TRBJ1-2, the V gene TRBV7-8, with D possibly TRBD1 on 5 matching bases. V was clipped by 6 bases and J by 0 bases, with 14 bases between them. CDR3 length equals 15 residues. Germline assignment: CDR1 SGHVS and CDR2 FQNEAQ.

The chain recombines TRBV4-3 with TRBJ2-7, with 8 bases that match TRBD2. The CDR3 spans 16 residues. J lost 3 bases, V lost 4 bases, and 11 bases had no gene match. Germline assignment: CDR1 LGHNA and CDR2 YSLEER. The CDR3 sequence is CASSPSWAGGGYEQYF. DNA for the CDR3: TGCGCCAGCAGCCCATCTTGGGCGGGGGGCGGCTACGAGCAGTACTTC.

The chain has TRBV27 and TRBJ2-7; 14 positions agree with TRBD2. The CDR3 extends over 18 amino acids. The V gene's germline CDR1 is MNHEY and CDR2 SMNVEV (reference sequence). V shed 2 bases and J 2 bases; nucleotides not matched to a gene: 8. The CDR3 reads CASSLIPRTSGGPYEQYF. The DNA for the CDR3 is TGTGCCAGCAGTTTAATCCCCCGGACTAGCGGGGGGCCCTACGAGCAGTACTTC.

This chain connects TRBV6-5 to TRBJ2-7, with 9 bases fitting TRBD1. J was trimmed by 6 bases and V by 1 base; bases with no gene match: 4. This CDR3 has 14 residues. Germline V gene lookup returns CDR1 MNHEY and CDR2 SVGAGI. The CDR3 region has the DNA TGTGCCAGCAGTTACTTGGGACAGGGAGGCGAGCAGTACTTC. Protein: CASSYLGQGGEQYF.

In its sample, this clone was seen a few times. This chain's CDR3 is CASSLNRDQPQHF. CDR3 nucleotide sequence: TGTGCCAGCAGCTTGAACAGGGATCAGCCCCAGCATTTT. The rearrangement joins TRBV7-3 to TRBJ1-5, with D perhaps matching TRBD1 (6 bases). The CDR3 has 13 residues. Germline-derived CDR1 and CDR2 are SGHTA and FQGTGA. V was shortened by 3 bases and J by 5 bases, with 8 bases between the two germline ends.

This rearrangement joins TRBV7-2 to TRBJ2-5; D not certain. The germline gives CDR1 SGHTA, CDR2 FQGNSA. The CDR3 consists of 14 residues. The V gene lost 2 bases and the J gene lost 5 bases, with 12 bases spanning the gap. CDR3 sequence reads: CASSLQITEETQYF. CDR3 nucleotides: TGTGCCAGCAGCTTACAAATTACGGAGGAGACCCAGTACTTC.

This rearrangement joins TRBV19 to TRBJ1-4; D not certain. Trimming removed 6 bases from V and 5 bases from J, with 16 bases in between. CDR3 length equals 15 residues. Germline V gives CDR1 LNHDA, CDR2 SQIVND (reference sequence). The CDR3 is CASRSSTATNEKLFF. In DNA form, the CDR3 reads TGTGCCAGTAGATCGTCTACAGCCACAAATGAAAAACTGTTTTTT.

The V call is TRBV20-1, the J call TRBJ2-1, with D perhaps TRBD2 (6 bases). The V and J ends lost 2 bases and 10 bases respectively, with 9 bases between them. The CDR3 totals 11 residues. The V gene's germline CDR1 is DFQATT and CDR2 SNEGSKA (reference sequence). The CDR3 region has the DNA TGCAGTGCTAGACCCCGGGGGGAGCAGTTCTTC. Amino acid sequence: CSARPRGEQFF.

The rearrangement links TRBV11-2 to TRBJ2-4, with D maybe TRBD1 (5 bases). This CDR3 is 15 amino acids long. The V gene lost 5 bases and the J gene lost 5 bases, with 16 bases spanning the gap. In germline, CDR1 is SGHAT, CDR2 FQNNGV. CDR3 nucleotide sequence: TGTGCCAGCAGCGCACGGACACCCATCCAAAACATTCAGTACTTC. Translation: CASSARTPIQNIQYF.

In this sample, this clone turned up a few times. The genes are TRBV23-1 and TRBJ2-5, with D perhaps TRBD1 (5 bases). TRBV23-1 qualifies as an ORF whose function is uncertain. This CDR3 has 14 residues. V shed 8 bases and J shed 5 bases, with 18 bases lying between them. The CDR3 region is CASCQGRPRETQYF. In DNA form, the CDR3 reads TGCGCCAGCTGCCAGGGCCGACCTCGGGAGACCCAGTACTTC.

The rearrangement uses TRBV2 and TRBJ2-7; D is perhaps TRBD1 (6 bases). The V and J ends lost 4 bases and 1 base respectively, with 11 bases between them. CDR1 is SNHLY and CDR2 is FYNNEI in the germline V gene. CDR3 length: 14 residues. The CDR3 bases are TGTGCCAGCAGTGGTGTACAGGGTTCCTACGAGCAGTACTTC. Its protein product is CASSGVQGSYEQYF.